The 18 T cell receptor beta chains below come from one sample, sequenced in a study of OX40 agonist ivuxolimab in advanced cancers. The protocol was immunoSEQ multiplex PCR, while the TCRdb copy is restricted to in-frame clones and leaves out a portion. The sample contains about 82,000 clones, roughly 90% of which appear only once. Material: CD4+ or CD8+ T cells sorted from blood, obtained in a trial of the OX40 agonist ivuxolimab. All receptors come from an adult with an advanced solid tumor such as melanoma, head and neck, liver or kidney cancer.

The chain employs TRBV27 and TRBJ1-1, with D possibly matching TRBD1 (5 bases). This CDR3 has 13 amino acids. V was cut by 4 bases and J by 0 bases, with 6 bases left in between. CDR1 and CDR2 (germline): MNHEY, SMNVEV (reference sequence). The CDR3 DNA is TGTGCCAGCAGTTGGGGGTTGAACACTGAAGCTTTCTTT. Translating it yields CASSWGLNTEAFF.

The genes are TRBV2 and TRBJ1-1, with 7 bases identical to TRBD1. The trim removed 11 bases at V and 5 bases at J, leaving 5 bases unmatched. Germline V lookup: CDR1 SNHLY, CDR2 FYNNEI. The CDR3 runs 11 residues. CDR3 amino acids: CAGQGGTEAFF. The CDR3 nucleotides are TGTGCCGGCCAGGGGGGGACTGAAGCTTTCTTT.

V usage is TRBV15 and J usage is TRBJ1-4; weak D call: TRBD1 (6 bases). The CDR3 has 12 amino acids. V shed 0 bases and J shed 11 bases, with 7 bases lying between them. The germline CDR1 and CDR2 sequences are LNHNV and YYDKDF (reference sequence). The CDR3 DNA follows: TGTGCCACCAGCAGAGAGAGGGGGAAACTGTTTTTT. It codes for CATSRERGKLFF.

The chain is built from TRBV7-2 and TRBJ2-6; D gene unclear. V was clipped by 4 bases and J by 1 base, with 5 bases between them. The germline gives CDR1 SGHTA, CDR2 FQGNSA. The CDR3 sequence is 14 residues long. The CDR3 protein is CASSSASGANVLTF. CDR3 in DNA: TGTGCCAGCAGCTCCGCGTCTGGGGCCAACGTCCTGACTTTC.

J is TRBJ2-2 and V is TRBV11-2; TRBD1 aligns across 7 bases. Germline CDR1 reads SGHAT; CDR2 reads FQNNGV. V shed 0 bases and J 4 bases; nucleotides not matched to a gene: 11. The length of the CDR3 is 18 residues. The CDR3 spells CASSLDVFETGSTGELFF. As DNA, the CDR3 is TGTGCCAGCAGCTTAGATGTCTTCGAGACAGGGTCCACCGGGGAGCTGTTTTTT.

This rearrangement joins TRBV19 to TRBJ2-7, with 9 bases fitting TRBD2. The V segment lost 3 bases and the J segment 6 bases; nucleotides outside the gene matches: 6. The CDR3 is made up of 14 amino acids. Germline CDR1 is LNHDA and CDR2 is SQIVND (reference sequence). The CDR3 DNA sequence: TGTGCCAGTAGTATGCAAGCGGGGGGTTTCGAGCAGTACTTC. Amino acids: CASSMQAGGFEQYF.

The J gene is TRBJ2-2, the V gene TRBV6-6; unclear D gene. The V end was cut by 6 bases, the J end by 6 bases, with 11 bases between. The CDR3 runs to 13 residues. Germline CDR1 is MNHNY and CDR2 is SVGAGI (reference sequence). CDR3 in amino acids: CASRITLAGELFF. In DNA, the CDR3 is TGTGCCAGCAGGATCACGTTGGCCGGGGAGCTGTTTTTT.

The rearrangement joins TRBV6-1 to TRBJ2-7; D is uncertain. Trimming cost V 2 bases and J 4 bases, with 15 bases left between them. Germline V gene sequence: CDR1 MNHNS, CDR2 SASEGT. This CDR3 comprises 15 residues. The CDR3: CASSELDSAPYEQYF. Written as DNA, the CDR3 is TGTGCCAGCAGTGAATTAGACTCCGCCCCATACGAGCAGTACTTC.

The chain couples TRBV6-1 to TRBJ1-4; 8 nucleotides line up with TRBD1. V dropped 4 bases and J dropped 1; count of bases not matched to a gene: 8. The CDR3 is 17 residues long. CDR1 and CDR2 (germline): MNHNS, SASEGT. The CDR3 DNA follows: TGTGCCAGCAGTGCGCAGGGGGCGAGTGGAACTAATGAAAAACTGTTTTTT. Translated: CASSAQGASGTNEKLFF.

This chain connects TRBV6-1 to TRBJ1-5; 10 bases match TRBD1. In germline, CDR1 is MNHNS, CDR2 SASEGT. This CDR3 contains 18 residues. The V and J ends lost 0 bases and 5 bases, in that order; junction bases with no gene match: 10. The CDR3 DNA sequence: TGTGCCAGCAGTGAAGCGGGGACAGGGGAGATGGGATATCAGCCCCAGCATTTT. Its translation is CASSEAGTGEMGYQPQHF.

The chain recombines TRBV9 with TRBJ2-7; maybe TRBD2 (6 bases). The germline gives CDR1 SGDLS, CDR2 YYNGEE. V lost 4 bases and J 2 bases, leaving 19 bases between the germline ends. The CDR3 sequence is 16 residues long. CDR3 in amino acids: CASSRPGGTPPYEQYF. CDR3 DNA sequence: TGTGCCAGCAGCCGGCCCGGAGGGACTCCACCCTACGAGCAGTACTTC.

The chain is built from TRBV6-6 and TRBJ1-5, with a weak D call TRBD1 (5 bases). Germline V gene lookup returns CDR1 MNHNY and CDR2 SVGAGI (reference sequence). There are 14 residues in the CDR3. Trimming stripped 0 bases from V and 5 bases from J, with 8 bases between. CDR3 DNA sequence: TGTGCCAGCAGTTACTCAGGGACTTATCAGCCCCAGCATTTT. Encoded protein: CASSYSGTYQPQHF.

This sequence joins TRBV27 and TRBJ1-2; D is ambiguous. The germline V gene encodes CDR1 MNHEY and CDR2 SMNVEV (reference sequence). The CDR3 extends over 13 amino acids. V lost 3 bases, J lost 5 bases, and 10 bases lay in between. CDR3 in amino acids: CASSLGRRYGYTF. The CDR3, as DNA: TGTGCCAGCAGTTTGGGCAGGAGATATGGCTACACCTTC.

The DNA for the CDR3 is TGTGCCAGTAGTCTTTGGGCCTCCGGATTACAAGAGACCCAGTACTTC. Translating it yields CASSLWASGLQETQYF. V and J are TRBV19 and TRBJ2-5; no firm D call. V was cut by 5 bases and J by 2 bases, with 18 bases left in between. CDR1 is LNHDA, CDR2 SQIVND, per germline (reference sequence). The CDR3 spans 16 residues. Drawing the rest from reference TRBV19 and TRBJ2-5, the complete variable domain is DGGITQSPKYLFRKEGQNVTLSCEQNLNHDAMYWYRQDPGQGLRLIYYSQIVNDFQKGDIAEGYSVSREKKESFPLTVTSAQKNPTAFYLCASSLWASGLQETQYFGPGTRLLVL.

The chain employs TRBV7-8 and TRBJ2-7, with D perhaps TRBD1 or TRBD2 (5 bases each). V was shortened by 2 bases and J by 0 bases, with 8 bases between the two germline ends. There are 14 residues in the CDR3. Per germline, CDR1 SGHVS and CDR2 FQNEAQ. CDR3 DNA: TGTGCCAGCAGCTTAAAGGGGAGCTCCTACGAGCAGTACTTC. This encodes CASSLKGSSYEQYF.

The chain recombines TRBV18 with TRBJ2-5; 10 bases are shared with TRBD1. In germline, CDR1 is KGHSH, CDR2 LQKENI. J was trimmed by 5 bases and V by 6 bases; bases with no gene match: 15. CDR3 length equals 17 residues. The CDR3 spells CASSFGTGDAFEETQYF. In nucleotides, the CDR3 is TGTGCCAGCTCCTTCGGGACAGGGGATGCCTTTGAGGAGACCCAGTACTTC. Supplemented by reference TRBV18 and TRBJ2-5, the full variable domain reads NAGVMQNPRHLVRRRGQEARLRCSPMKGHSHVYWYRQLPEEGLKFMVYLQKENIIDESGMPKERFSAEFPKEGPSILRIQQVVRGDSAAYFCASSFGTGDAFEETQYFGPGTRLLVL.

The chain carries TRBV11-1 and TRBJ2-1; D uncertain. Germline V gene sequence: CDR1 SGHAT, CDR2 FQDESV (reference sequence). Deletions cut 1 base from V and 3 bases from J, with 10 bases between. The CDR3 spans 15 residues. Here the CDR3 reads CASSLGWDVYNEQFF. The CDR3 DNA is TGTGCCAGCAGCTTAGGCTGGGATGTCTACAATGAGCAGTTCTTC.

This clone appeared once. The chain links TRBV13 to TRBJ2-7, with a tentative D call TRBD1 (6 bases). V lost 7 bases, J lost 1 base, and 11 bases lay in between. Germline-derived CDR1 and CDR2 are PRHDT and FYEKMQ (reference sequence). CDR3 length: 13 residues. The CDR3: CASNNRESYEQYF. The CDR3, as DNA: TGTGCCAGCAACAACAGGGAGTCCTACGAGCAGTACTTC.